These 21 T cell receptor beta chains originate from one sample sequenced in a study of T cells in Graves' hyperthyroidism and ophthalmopathy. Amplification targeted TCR beta CDR3 regions from RNA transcripts. TCR CDR3 underwent first-round RT-PCR with the HTBI primer set. One entry per CDR3 protein results from TCRdb running MiXCR on the multiplex PCR reads. The sample yields under 750,000 distinct CDR3 sequences, about 17% seen once. The sequenced sample was blood. The origin of the receptors is a woman aged 45-59 years with Graves' hyperthyroidism that later progressed to Graves' ophthalmopathy.

This clonotype has at least ten counts. The chain joins TRBV2 to TRBJ2-4, with no clear D. Trimming removed 3 bases from V and 3 bases from J, with 6 bases in between. The CDR3 covers 13 residues. CDR1 and CDR2 from the germline V gene are SNHLY and FYNNEI. CDR3 amino acids: CASSEGGKNIQYF. DNA for the CDR3: TGTGCCAGCAGTGAGGGTGGCAAAAACATTCAGTACTTC.

This clonotype was detected ten times or more. V gene TRBV7-9 combines with J gene TRBJ1-1, with 9 nucleotides matching TRBD1. CDR3 length: 22 residues. Trimming at V came to 5 bases and at J to 0 bases, leaving 25 bases not matched to a gene. The germline V gene has CDR1 SEHNR and CDR2 FQNEAQ (reference sequence). The CDR3 loop is CASSPVVGGHTGGRGMNTEAFF. In DNA, the CDR3 is TGTGCCAGCAGCCCTGTGGTGGGAGGTCATACAGGGGGCAGGGGAATGAACACTGAAGCTTTCTTT.

This clonotype was seen many times. The genes are TRBV11-2 and TRBJ2-2; 8 bases are shared with TRBD1. CDR1 is SGHAT and CDR2 is FQNNGV in the germline V gene. After removal of 4 bases from V and 4 bases from J, the junction contained 2 bases not matched to a gene. The CDR3 consists of 14 residues. The CDR3 loop is CASSSTGVTGELFF. The DNA of the CDR3 is TGTGCCAGCAGCTCGACAGGGGTCACCGGGGAGCTGTTTTTT. Variable domain in full (rest from reference TRBV11-2 and TRBJ2-2): EAGVAQSPRYKIIEKRQSVAFWCNPISGHATLYWYQQILGQGPKLLIQFQNNGVVDDSQLPKDRFSAERLKGVDSTLKIQPAKLEDSAVYLCASSSTGVTGELFFGEGSRLTVL.

This clonotype was seen many times. J is TRBJ2-1 and V is TRBV11-2; TRBD2 aligns across 10 bases. CDR1 is SGHAT, CDR2 FQNNGV, per germline. This CDR3 is 18 amino acids long. With 4 bases clipped from V and 6 bases from J, the junction kept 15 bases outside the gene matches. The CDR3 loop reads CASSSGLAAATGGNEQFF. CDR3 DNA sequence: TGTGCCAGCAGCTCTGGACTAGCGGCAGCCACGGGGGGCAATGAGCAGTTCTTC.

This chain connects TRBV4-1 to TRBJ2-1; 7 nucleotides line up with TRBD2. Germline CDR1 MGHRA, CDR2 YSYEKL. The CDR3 totals 15 residues. The V gene end was trimmed by 2 bases and the J gene end by 3 bases; junction bases not matched to a gene: 4. The CDR3 DNA reads as TGCGCCAGCAGCCAAAGTCCGGGAGGCTACAATGAGCAGTTCTTC. Translating gives CASSQSPGGYNEQFF.

This clonotype was seen a few times. This rearrangement joins TRBV19 to TRBJ2-2, with 8 nucleotides matching TRBD1. This CDR3 has 14 amino acids. The V gene end was trimmed by 10 bases and the J gene end by 1 base; junction bases not matched to a gene: 5. Germline loops: CDR1 LNHDA, CDR2 SQIVND (reference sequence). The CDR3 DNA is TGTGCCACCTCCAGGGGGCTGAACACCGGGGAGCTGTTTTTT. Residues: CATSRGLNTGELFF.

The V gene is TRBV3-1, the J gene TRBJ1-2; D remains unclear. This CDR3 is built from 13 residues. V was shortened by 2 bases and J by 7 bases, with 11 bases between the two germline ends. Germline assignment: CDR1 LGHDT and CDR2 YNNKEL (reference sequence). Here the CDR3 reads CASSQITASGYTF. CDR3 DNA: TGTGCCAGCAGCCAAATTACAGCCTCTGGCTACACCTTC.

This clonotype came up many times. J is TRBJ2-3 and V is TRBV28; 8 bases are a match to TRBD2. The CDR3 has 15 amino acids. CDR1 and CDR2 from the germline V gene are MDHEN and SYDVKM. J lost 4 bases, V lost 4 bases, and 7 bases had no gene match. The DNA for the CDR3 is TGTGCCAGCAGTTCCCTCGGGGGGGTTGCAGATACGCAGTATTTT. This translates into CASSSLGGVADTQYF.

The V gene is TRBV19, the J gene TRBJ1-1; tentatively, D is TRBD1 (6 bases). The CDR3 has 15 amino acids. Germline V CDR1 and CDR2: LNHDA, SQIVND (reference sequence). Trimming left V 7 bases short and J 1 base short, with 16 bases between. The CDR3 region is CASTASRGANTEAFF. The CDR3 nucleotides read TGTGCCAGTACCGCCTCCCGGGGGGCGAACACTGAAGCTTTCTTT. Together with reference TRBV19 and TRBJ1-1, the CDR3 gives the full variable domain: DGGITQSPKYLFRKEGQNVTLSCEQNLNHDAMYWYRQDPGQGLRLIYYSQIVNDFQKGDIAEGYSVSREKKESFPLTVTSAQKNPTAFYLCASTASRGANTEAFFGQGTRLTVV.

On this clonotype itself: A much larger clone differs from this one at a single base, so this may be a read error. The chain combines TRBV5-1 with TRBJ1-1, with 8 positions matching TRBD1. Germline CDR1 and CDR2: SGHRS and YFSETQ. This CDR3 has 16 residues. J was trimmed by 0 bases and V by 3 bases; bases with no gene match: 7. The CDR3 nucleotides are TGCGCCAGCAGCTCCTGGACAGGGCTCATGAACACTGAAGCTTTCTTT. Encoded protein: CASSSWTGLMNTEAFF.

In its sample, this clonotype was seen a few times. The chain is built from TRBV2 and TRBJ1-5, with no clear D. The germline gives CDR1 SNHLY, CDR2 FYNNEI. CDR3 size: 15 residues. The ends were cut back, 3 bases at V and 4 bases at J, with 13 bases in the middle. CDR3 coding DNA: TGTGCCAGCAGTGATCACGTCAGGAGAAATCAGCCCCAGCATTTT. It yields the protein CASSDHVRRNQPQHF.

This clonotype showed up just a few times. The junction and the germline gene differ at one end; a read error may be behind it. This sequence joins TRBV6-1 and TRBJ2-4, with D perhaps assigned TRBD1 or TRBD2 (5 bases each). Looked up from germline, CDR1 is MNHNS and CDR2 is SASEGT. This CDR3 region has 14 residues. The CDR3 spells CASSPPGPKSIQYF. The DNA of the CDR3 is TGTGCCAGCAGTCCGCCGGGGCCCAAAAGCATTCAGTACTTC.

The chain employs TRBV6-1 and TRBJ1-2, with a weak D call TRBD1 (5 bases). V gave up 10 bases and J gave up 3 bases, with 9 bases separating them. Germline lookup yields CDR1 MNHNS and CDR2 SASEGT. This CDR3 spans 11 amino acids. The CDR3 reads CAIDRDYGYTF. The CDR3 region has the DNA TGTGCCATAGACAGAGACTATGGCTACACCTTC.

CDR3 bases: TGTGCCAGCAGTCTGAGGAGCGGGGGGACCTACGAGCAGTACTTC. As protein: CASSLRSGGTYEQYF. This rearrangement joins TRBV27 to TRBJ2-7, with 9 positions matching TRBD2. The length of the CDR3 is 15 residues. CDR1 is MNHEY and CDR2 is SMNVEV in the germline V gene (reference sequence). V lost 5 bases to trimming and J lost 2 bases; unmatched junction nucleotides: 7.

The chain combines TRBV10-2 with TRBJ2-3; 7 positions match TRBD1. V shed 6 bases, J shed 3 bases, and the junction held 12 bases outside the gene matches. Germline V CDR1 and CDR2: WSHSY, SAAADI. CDR3 length equals 16 residues. CDR3 bases: TGCGCCAGCAGCCGTATACCGGGACAGAAAACAGATACGCAGTATTTT. Protein sequence: CASSRIPGQKTDTQYF.

A few counts support this clonotype. J is TRBJ1-2 and V is TRBV9; 8 bases are a match to TRBD1. This CDR3 spans 15 amino acids. Germline CDR1 reads SGDLS; CDR2 reads YYNGEE. V shed 0 bases, J shed 3 bases, and the junction held 4 bases outside the gene matches. The DNA of the CDR3 is TGTGCCAGCAGCGTAGATCCAGGGGGCGACTATGGCTACACCTTC. Translating gives CASSVDPGGDYGYTF.

This clonotype occurred many times. The chain joins TRBV11-3 to TRBJ2-3, with TRBD1 as a possible D gene (7 bases). From germline, CDR1 is SGHNT and CDR2 YENEEA. Trimming removed 4 bases at V and 4 bases at J, with 15 bases between. The CDR3 loop spans 15 amino acids. CDR3 amino acids: CASSSQEGAADTQYF. DNA of the CDR3: TGTGCCAGCAGCTCCCAGGAGGGGGCTGCAGATACGCAGTATTTT.

This clonotype showed up just a few times. The rearrangement uses TRBV18 and TRBJ1-2; tentatively, D is TRBD1 (5 bases). The CDR3 runs 16 residues. Trimming shortened V by 2 bases and J by 3 bases, and 16 bases separated the two germline ends. CDR1 and CDR2 from the germline V gene are KGHSH and LQKENI. Written as DNA, the CDR3 is TGTGCCAGCTCACCATCCTGGGACCGGGCTGACTATGGCTACACCTTC. It is translated as CASSPSWDRADYGYTF.

The CDR3, as DNA: TGTGCCAGCAGCTTAGCATTACCAGAAGGACGAGATACGCAGTATTTT. As protein: CASSLALPEGRDTQYF. The gene calls are TRBV7-9 and TRBJ2-3; no firm D call. CDR1 is SEHNR, CDR2 FQNEAQ, per germline (reference sequence). Trimming stripped 0 bases from V and 5 bases from J, with 15 bases between. The CDR3 totals 16 residues.

Ten or more counts support this clonotype. The rearrangement links TRBV27 to TRBJ2-6, with D possibly matching TRBD1 (6 bases). CDR1 is MNHEY, CDR2 SMNVEV, per germline (reference sequence). This CDR3 comprises 18 residues. V gave up 5 bases and J gave up 3 bases, with 20 bases separating them. The CDR3 here is CASSQGTSGLVGANVLTF. CDR3 bases: TGTGCCAGCAGTCAAGGGACATCCGGGCTTGTTGGGGCCAACGTCCTGACTTTC.

Many counts were recorded for this clonotype. The J gene is TRBJ1-1, the V gene TRBV20-1; no reliable D call. Germline CDR1 is DFQATT and CDR2 is SNEGSKA (reference sequence). This CDR3 contains 13 residues. The V end lost 3 bases, the J end lost 3 bases, and 11 bases lay between the germline ends. CDR3 sequence: CSASWKMDTEAFF. DNA of the CDR3: TGCAGTGCTAGTTGGAAAATGGACACTGAAGCTTTCTTT.